The rows below give T cell receptor beta chains drawn from one sample of a study of T cells in Graves' hyperthyroidism and ophthalmopathy. TCRdb re-called the multiplex PCR reads with MiXCR, one entry per CDR3 protein. The sample lists around 540,000 distinct CDR3 sequences, about 45% occurring once. The sequencing sample was made of peripheral blood or thyroid tissue (not recorded which). These receptors were collected from a woman aged 18-30 years with Graves' hyperthyroidism. CDR3s leave out the opening cysteine and the closing phenylalanine or tryptophan. Fields, in order: V gene, J gene, CDR3 protein.

v_call: TRBV6-1; j_call: TRBJ2-3; cdr3_aa: ASNLAGNTDTQY
v_call: TRBV7-9; j_call: TRBJ1-2; cdr3_aa: ASSLDGGTNYGYT
v_call: TRBV7-9; j_call: TRBJ2-7; cdr3_aa: ASSAYRTRSGEQY
v_call: TRBV29-1; j_call: TRBJ1-1; cdr3_aa: SVERGQLMNTEAF
v_call: TRBV7-7; j_call: TRBJ2-7; cdr3_aa: ASSQDRRGQYYEQY
v_call: TRBV12-3/TRBV12-4; j_call: TRBJ1-2; cdr3_aa: ASSFYRGYGYT
v_call: TRBV7-8; j_call: TRBJ2-7; cdr3_aa: ASSPWTGSNEQY
v_call: TRBV29-1; j_call: TRBJ2-3; cdr3_aa: STGQGTDTQY
v_call: TRBV25-1; j_call: TRBJ1-2; cdr3_aa: ASSGLGRNYGYT
v_call: TRBV10-2; j_call: TRBJ1-1; cdr3_aa: ASRATGGHTEAF
v_call: TRBV7-9; j_call: TRBJ1-6; cdr3_aa: ASSQVLNGVSPLH
v_call: TRBV7-2; j_call: TRBJ2-7; cdr3_aa: ASSFPSASSYEQY
v_call: TRBV10-3; j_call: TRBJ1-4; cdr3_aa: AGGDSANEKLF
v_call: TRBV7-8; j_call: TRBJ1-5; cdr3_aa: ASSQDSEQGNSNQPQH
v_call: TRBV10-2; j_call: TRBJ2-7; cdr3_aa: ASSQVNTAYEQY
v_call: TRBV7-2; j_call: TRBJ1-2; cdr3_aa: ASSRWGQGYGYT
v_call: TRBV15; j_call: TRBJ1-6; cdr3_aa: ATSKLDTDRFNSPLH
v_call: TRBV19; j_call: TRBJ2-1; cdr3_aa: ASTYGGRNEQF
v_call: TRBV7-2; j_call: TRBJ1-3; cdr3_aa: ASSLDKRNTIC
v_call: TRBV9; j_call: TRBJ2-7; cdr3_aa: ASSPGRLAGGPYEQY
v_call: TRBV19; j_call: TRBJ2-7; cdr3_aa: ASSTSRWAYEQY
v_call: TRBV19; j_call: TRBJ2-7; cdr3_aa: ASSTRDTARAYEQY
v_call: TRBV5-1; j_call: TRBJ1-5; cdr3_aa: ASSPTIGHQPQH
v_call: TRBV2; j_call: TRBJ1-4; cdr3_aa: ASSYSLMGEKLF
v_call: TRBV2; j_call: TRBJ1-2; cdr3_aa: ASSERRRWDYGYT
v_call: TRBV7-9; j_call: TRBJ1-1; cdr3_aa: ASSTSGEAF